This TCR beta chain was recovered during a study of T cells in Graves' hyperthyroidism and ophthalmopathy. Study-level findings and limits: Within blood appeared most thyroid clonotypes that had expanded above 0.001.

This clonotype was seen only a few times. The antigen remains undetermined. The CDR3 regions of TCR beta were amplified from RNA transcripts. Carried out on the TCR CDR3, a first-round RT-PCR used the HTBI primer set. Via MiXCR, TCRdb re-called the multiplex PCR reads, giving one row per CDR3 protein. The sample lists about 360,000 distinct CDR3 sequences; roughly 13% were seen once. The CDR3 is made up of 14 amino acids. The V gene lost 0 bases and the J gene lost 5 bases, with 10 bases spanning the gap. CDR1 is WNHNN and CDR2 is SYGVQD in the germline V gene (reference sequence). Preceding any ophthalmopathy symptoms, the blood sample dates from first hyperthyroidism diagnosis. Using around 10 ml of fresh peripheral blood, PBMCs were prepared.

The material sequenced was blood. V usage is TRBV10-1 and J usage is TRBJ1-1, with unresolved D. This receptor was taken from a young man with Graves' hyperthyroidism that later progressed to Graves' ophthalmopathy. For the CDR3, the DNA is TGCGCCAGCAGTGAGTCGATAGGGAAAACTGAAGCTTTCTTT. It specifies CASSESIGKTEAFF.